Listed here are 11 T cell receptor beta chains from one sample, sequenced in a study of tumor-infiltrating lymphocytes in primary liver carcinoma. Using a constant-region primer together with ProtoScript II reverse transcriptase, TCR beta cDNA was made from around 500 ng of total RNA. Sequencing libraries for TCR beta derived from three nested multiplex PCR rounds that used slightly modified ARM-PCR. Running around 9 cycles apiece, the first two PCR rounds relied on TRBV1-TRBV30 forward primers together with a C-beta reverse primer. TCRdb itself ran the multiplex PCR reads through MiXCR, one entry per CDR3 protein. The repertoire consists of over 100,000 distinct CDR3 sequences, with about two thirds occurring once and the leading ten covering 8.1%. Investigators took RNA and DNA out together from about 20-30 mg of unsorted bulk tissue. The sample consisted of tumor-adjacent normal liver tissue. The source of these receptors is a woman aged 55-69 years with primary liver carcinoma and hepatitis B virus infection.

Notes on this clonotype: At one end, the junction sequence differs from germline, possibly due to a read error. The chain recombines TRBV29-1 with TRBJ2-1; no clear D gene. The CDR3 is 11 residues long. CDR1 is SQVTM and CDR2 is ANQGSEA in the germline V gene. CDR3 sequence (DNA): TGCAGCGTTGGCAGGCTCCATGAGCACTTCTTC. Translated, it gives CSVGRLHEHFF.

This clonotype was counted ten times or more. This chain uses TRBV7-8 with TRBJ2-3, with D hard to call. V gave up 5 bases and J gave up 4 bases, with 13 bases separating them. CDR1 is SGHVS and CDR2 is FQNEAQ in the germline V gene. This CDR3 spans 14 amino acids. The CDR3 region is CASSPQTSADTQYF. For the CDR3, the DNA is TGTGCCAGCAGCCCACAGACGAGTGCAGATACGCAGTATTTT.

As concerns this clonotype: As the CDR3 is not closed by the conserved phenylalanine or tryptophan, this likely results from a read error. The DNA is omitted, as the CDR3 cannot be located on it reliably, and the CDR3 follows TCRdb's listing. This chain links TRBV29-1 with TRBJ2-7. The CDR3 spans 11 residues, counting both ends. Germline CDR1 reads SQVTM; CDR2 reads ANQGSEA. The CDR3 loop is CSVGTPYKQYS.

As for this clonotype: This may be a read error: a much more frequent sequence differs by one nucleotide. The V call is TRBV28, the J call TRBJ1-1; weak D call: TRBD1 (6 bases). Between the trimmed V and J ends, which lost 8 bases and 6 bases, there was a span of 13 bases. The CDR3 totals 12 residues. Looked up from germline, CDR1 is MDHEN and CDR2 is SYDVKM. The CDR3 reads CASGHRVSEAFF. As DNA, the CDR3 is TGTGCCAGCGGCCACAGGGTTTCTGAAGCTTTCTTT.

The V gene is TRBV28, the J gene TRBJ1-1, with TRBD1 as a possible D gene (5 bases). This CDR3 contains 14 residues. Trimming took 6 bases from V and 6 from J, leaving 17 bases between them. Per germline, CDR1 MDHEN and CDR2 SYDVKM. The CDR3, as DNA: TGTGCCAGCAGAAAGACAGCCGGCGGGGCTGAAGCTTTCTTT. Amino acids: CASRKTAGGAEAFF.

There are a few counts of this clonotype. A read error may account for a junction end that differs from germline. This chain joins TRBV7-8 and TRBJ1-1, with D perhaps TRBD1 (5 bases). The CDR3 contains 14 residues. Germline assignment: CDR1 SGHVS and CDR2 FQNEAQ. The chain's CDR3 is CASSLGGGTQSISF. CDR3 DNA sequence: TGTGCCAGCAGCTTAGGAGGAGGGACTCAATCCATTTCATTT.

Concerning this clonotype: Since a much larger clone is just one base distant, this may be a read error. The chain carries TRBV28 and TRBJ1-2; TRBD1 might be the D (5 bases). This CDR3 spans 13 amino acids. Germline CDR1 reads MDHEN; CDR2 reads SYDVKM. Trimming pared 3 bases from V and 10 bases from J, leaving 15 bases between. CDR3 nucleotide sequence: TGTGCCAGCAGTTTCGGAGGGACGGTTGACTACACCTTC. It is translated as CASSFGGTVDYTF.

As concerns this clonotype: The CDR3 carries no conserved terminal phenylalanine or tryptophan, so it likely arises from a read error. No DNA is shown, since the ends of the CDR3 on it are uncertain; the CDR3 is the one TCRdb lists. This sequence joins TRBV12-3 or TRBV12-4 and TRBJ2-7; TRBD2 reflects the table's D call only, with no check against the DNA. Inclusive of both ends, the CDR3 amounts to 14 amino acids. The CDR3 sequence is CASSLTSGIGEQYS.

This clonotype was detected ten times or more. The chain has TRBV5-4 and TRBJ2-2, with no clear D. Germline V gene sequence: CDR1 SGHNT, CDR2 YYREEE (reference sequence). Deletions cut 1 base from V and 4 bases from J, with 5 bases between. The CDR3 contains 13 residues. In nucleotides, the CDR3 is TGTGCCAGCAGCTTGACGAGCACCGGGGAGCTGTTTTTT. As protein: CASSLTSTGELFF.

CDR3 sequence reads: CASSLGGLVGDEQFF. In DNA form, the CDR3 reads TGTGCCAGCAGCCTGGGGGGACTAGTTGGGGATGAGCAGTTCTTC. J is TRBJ2-1 and V is TRBV9; 8 bases map to TRBD2. The CDR3 has 15 residues. The germline CDR1 and CDR2 sequences are SGDLS and YYNGEE. The V segment lost 4 bases and the J segment 8 bases; nucleotides outside the gene matches: 11.

This clonotype was seen only a few times. This may arise from a read error, as a much more abundant clone is one base away. The chain has TRBV6-5 and TRBJ1-1; 7 bases line up with TRBD1. This CDR3 is built from 12 residues. In germline, CDR1 is MNHEY, CDR2 SVGAGI. The CDR3 DNA reads as TGTGCCAGCAGAAAGATAGGGGGCGTCGCTTCCTTT. It yields the protein CASRKIGGVASF.